The entry that follows covers one T cell receptor beta chain sequence. Its antigen is currently unknown. Per the germline V gene, CDR1 is SNHLY and CDR2 is FYNNEI. The CDR3 totals 17 residues. V lost 0 bases and J lost 5, with 19 bases in between. The record originates from a study of cytomegalovirus exposure and HLA in healthy donors. The PCR used 60 Vbeta and 13 Jbeta primers. In the original workflow: A later analysis tallied approximately 80 million unique TCR beta chains, approximately 11 million of them shared. Assay used: immunoSEQ multiplex PCR; TCRdb lists only in-frame clones, some missing. The V and J calls and the clone size are those of that table, but D and trimming were determined from the DNA. The data contain more than 85,000 clones, around 76% of them singletons. Findings of the study overall: Cytomegalovirus status was reportedly diagnosed by the classifier with high sensitivity and specificity. Earlier analysis found most TCR beta V segments productive about 90% or about 30% of the time. As a later analysis revealed, the rate of TCR association differed by HLA locus, with DRB1 most and HLA-C fewest.

The chain couples TRBV2 to TRBJ1-1; possible D gene TRBD1, 5 bases. The sequenced material came from PBMCs. This TCR derives from a man in his forties in good health and CMV-seropositive. CDR3 sequence (DNA): TGTGCCAGCAGTGAAGCGGGAAGGGGTCTTGGAAGAACTGAAGCTTTCTTT. Encoded protein: CASSEAGRGLGRTEAFF.